Each of the 11 T cell receptor beta chains below was sequenced from the same sample in a study of pediatric ulcerative colitis. Sequencing was performed with immunoSEQ multiplex PCR; in TCRdb, only in-frame clones are kept and a portion is missing. The data contain under 30,000 clones, roughly 74% of them singletons. Rectal tissue came from one to two pinch biopsies taken at colonoscopy. Sequenced input: gut tissue. The receptors stem from a boy aged 5-17 years with severe ulcerative colitis.

A word on this clone: One junction end does not reproduce the germline sequence, and a read error may be involved. The J gene is TRBJ2-1, the V gene TRBV20-1, with 8 bases aligning to TRBD1. In germline, CDR1 is DFQATT, CDR2 SNEGSKA (reference sequence). The CDR3 totals 11 residues. CDR3 region: CSASPGGHWVF. DNA for the CDR3: TGCAGTGCTAGTCCAGGGGGCCATTGGGTCTTC.

CDR3 region: CASSYDRAPGANVLTF. As DNA, the CDR3 is TGTGCCAGCAGTTACGACAGGGCCCCCGGGGCCAACGTCCTGACTTTC. The chain has TRBV6-5 and TRBJ2-6, with TRBD1 identical over 7 bases. The V segment lost 2 bases and the J segment 4 bases; nucleotides outside the gene matches: 5. The CDR3 runs to 16 residues. Germline V gene data show CDR1 as MNHEY and CDR2 as SVGAGI.

This clone was observed once. The chain employs TRBV19 and TRBJ1-1; the D gene is possibly TRBD1 (5 bases). The CDR3 contains 15 residues. The germline gives CDR1 LNHDA, CDR2 SQIVND (reference sequence). V dropped 7 bases and J dropped 1 base, with 16 bases sitting between them. CDR3 protein: CASTVTGTKNTEAFF. The CDR3 nucleotides are TGTGCCAGTACCGTCACCGGGACCAAGAACACTGAAGCTTTCTTT.

J is TRBJ1-2 and V is TRBV6-1, with unresolved D. The CDR3 is 19 amino acids. Germline assignment: CDR1 MNHNS and CDR2 SASEGT. V lost 2 bases, J lost 5 bases, and 27 bases lay in between. The CDR3 spells CASSESRTGDIHRRYGYTF. The CDR3 DNA follows: TGTGCCAGCAGTGAAAGTAGGACGGGTGATATCCACCGTCGATATGGCTACACCTTC.

The chain employs TRBV2 and TRBJ2-7; a possible D gene is TRBD1 (5 bases). Germline CDR1 SNHLY, CDR2 FYNNEI. Trimming took 2 bases from V and 2 from J, leaving 13 bases between them. The CDR3 is made up of 15 amino acids. The CDR3 sequence is CASSETLGAAYEQYF. The DNA of the CDR3 is TGTGCCAGCAGTGAAACTTTAGGGGCCGCCTACGAGCAGTACTTC.

The gene calls are TRBV10-1 and TRBJ2-1; TRBD1 is a possible D gene (5 bases). The V end was cut by 6 bases, the J end by 4 bases, with 7 bases between. CDR1 and CDR2 (germline): WNHNN, SYGVQD (reference sequence). The CDR3 has 12 amino acids. This CDR3 is CASSDSYNEQFF. Written as DNA, the CDR3 is TGCGCCAGCAGCGACAGTTACAATGAGCAGTTCTTC.

The chain carries TRBV7-9 and TRBJ2-1, with 7 nucleotides matching TRBD1. After removal of 5 bases from V and 9 bases from J, the junction contained 10 bases not matched to a gene. This CDR3 region has 14 residues. Germline V gene lookup returns CDR1 SEHNR and CDR2 FQNEAQ (reference sequence). The CDR3 DNA sequence: TGTGCCAGCAGCGAGACGACAGGGCTGGGTGAGCAGTTCTTC. Protein product: CASSETTGLGEQFF.

This clone was recorded only once. V is TRBV9 and J is TRBJ2-1; 9 bases map to TRBD2. Germline values: CDR1 SGDLS, CDR2 YYNGEE. J was trimmed by 4 bases and V by 3 bases; bases with no gene match: 8. This CDR3 is built from 16 residues. CDR3: CASSASGLAGYNEQFF. CDR3 coding DNA: TGTGCCAGCAGCGCCTCCGGGCTAGCGGGGTACAATGAGCAGTTCTTC.

In its sample, this clone was seen a few times. The CDR3, as DNA: TGTGCCAGCAGCTTAGAATCCGGGGTTGAAGCTTTCTTT. It yields the protein CASSLESGVEAFF. J is TRBJ1-1 and V is TRBV11-3; D is undetermined. The CDR3 sequence is 13 residues long. V was pared by 0 bases and J by 7 bases, with 9 bases between. From germline, CDR1 is SGHNT and CDR2 YENEEA.

V usage is TRBV6-6 and J usage is TRBJ1-1; D perhaps matches TRBD1 (6 bases). The CDR3 consists of 15 residues. CDR1 and CDR2 (germline): MNHNY, SVGAGI (reference sequence). V was clipped by 4 bases and J by 1 base, with 13 bases between them. The CDR3 DNA is TGTGCCAGCAGTTCTTCTTGGGACAAGAACACTGAAGCTTTCTTT. Protein product: CASSSSWDKNTEAFF.

This clone came up a few times. The chain employs TRBV25-1 and TRBJ1-4, with D possibly being TRBD1 (6 bases). V lost 2 bases to trimming and J lost 2 bases, with 12 bases between them. CDR3 length: 16 amino acids. CDR1 MGHDK and CDR2 SYGVNS come from the germline V gene. The CDR3 protein is CASSEPQQGTNEKLFF. CDR3 DNA sequence: TGTGCCAGCAGTGAACCACAACAGGGTACTAATGAAAAACTGTTTTTT.